These 14 T cell receptor beta chains were all obtained from the same sample, sequenced in a study of blood T cell repertoires in COVID-19 (dated by TCRdb to between 2020 and 2021). Library preparation was by the immunoSEQ multiplex PCR assay. In its TCRdb copy, this immuneACCESS table keeps in-frame sequences only and misses some clones. Where compared with another copy, unresolved V genes explain less than half of these, and the others have no known cause. In this sample the table shows some 54,000 clones, approximately 92% of which occur a single time. The ten biggest clones cover over 2% of the sample. Specimen: peripheral blood. These receptors originate from a man between 60 and 75 years old with acute or convalescent COVID-19.

The V and J genes are TRBV7-3 and TRBJ2-3; 9 bases are a match to TRBD2. V lost 7 bases and J lost 1; bases outside the gene matches: 21. Germline CDR1 SGHTA, CDR2 FQGTGA. CDR3 length: 20 residues. The CDR3 DNA sequence: TGTGCCAGCAATCTTAATGGGGAGCTAGCGGGATACCCAGGCACAGATACGCAGTATTTT. Its protein product is CASNLNGELAGYPGTDTQYF.

The chain uses TRBV5-1 and TRBJ2-7, with 10 bases aligning to TRBD2. Germline V gene sequence: CDR1 SGHRS, CDR2 YFSETQ. The CDR3 totals 14 residues. Trimming cost V 0 bases and J 6 bases; bases outside gene matches: 3. The CDR3 coding sequence is TGCGCCAGCAGCTTGGTTAGCGGGAGGACCGAGCAGTACTTC. The encoded protein is CASSLVSGRTEQYF. Together with reference TRBV5-1 and TRBJ2-7, the CDR3 gives the full variable domain: KAGVTQTPRYLIKTRGQQVTLSCSPISGHRSVSWYQQTPGQGLQFLFEYFSETQRNKGNFPGRFSGRQFSNSRSEMNVSTLELGDSALYLCASSLVSGRTEQYFGPGTRLTVT.

To note about this clone: The germline gene is not matched at one end of the junction; a read error may be the cause. This sequence joins TRBV30 and TRBJ1-6, with D possibly TRBD1 on 5 matching bases. In germline, CDR1 is GTSNPN, CDR2 SVGIG (reference sequence). The CDR3 covers 15 residues. CDR3 residues: CAWCVGGGGNSPLHF. CDR3 nucleotides: TGTGCCTGGTGTGTAGGTGGGGGGGGGAATTCACCCCTCCACTTT.

The chain employs TRBV19 and TRBJ2-2, with D perhaps TRBD1 (6 bases). The V end was cut by 5 bases, the J end by 4 bases, with 11 bases between. Germline assignment: CDR1 LNHDA and CDR2 SQIVND (reference sequence). CDR3 length equals 14 residues. In nucleotides, the CDR3 is TGTGCCAGTAGTGCAGGGGCCATCACCGGGGAGCTGTTTTTT. Translation gives CASSAGAITGELFF.

The chain employs TRBV5-4 and TRBJ2-5, with 7 bases aligning to TRBD2. Germline CDR1 and CDR2: SGHNT and YYREEE (reference sequence). V was clipped by 3 bases and J by 4 bases; unmatched bases: 6. This CDR3 has 14 amino acids. The CDR3 sequence is CASSSRDYTETQYF. The CDR3 region has the DNA TGTGCCAGCAGCTCCCGGGACTACACAGAGACCCAGTACTTC.

This clone was picked up one time. V is TRBV19 and J is TRBJ2-2; a possible D gene is TRBD2 (6 bases). Trimming stripped 6 bases from V and 3 bases from J, with 14 bases between. There are 15 residues in the CDR3. CDR1 is LNHDA and CDR2 is SQIVND in the germline V gene (reference sequence). CDR3 region: CASSRLGGDTGELFF. CDR3 sequence (DNA): TGTGCCAGTAGCAGACTAGGCGGCGACACCGGGGAGCTGTTTTTT.

This clone was observed a few times. Its ends do not fully match the called genes, so a read error is possible. This sequence joins TRBV9 and TRBJ2-1, with 11 bases fitting TRBD2. The CDR3 sequence is 14 residues long. The germline CDR1 and CDR2 sequences are SGDLS and YYNGEE. CDR3 sequence (DNA): TGTGCCAGCAGACCTAGCGGGAGGTACAGTGAGCAGTTCTTC. This codes for CASRPSGRYSEQFF. Using reference TRBV9 and TRBJ2-1 for the parts outside the CDR3, the full variable domain is DSGVTQTPKHLITATGQRVTLRCSPRSGDLSVYWYQQSLDQGLQFLIQYYNGEERAKGNILERFSAQQFPDLHSELNLSSLELGDSALYFCASRPSGRYSEQFFGPGTRLTVL.

This clone was seen just once. The gene calls are TRBV6-5 and TRBJ1-2; D is unclear. The V gene's germline CDR1 is MNHEY and CDR2 SVGAGI. The CDR3 sequence is 13 residues long. The CDR3 region is CAGEYLTGYGYTF. DNA for the CDR3: TGTGCTGGAGAGTACCTCACGGGCTATGGCTACACCTTC.

This clone has a single count. V is TRBV5-1 and J is TRBJ2-1, with 8 bases aligning to TRBD1. Per germline, CDR1 SGHRS and CDR2 YFSETQ. The V gene end was trimmed by 5 bases and the J gene end by 7 bases; junction bases not matched to a gene: 14. CDR3 size: 16 residues. CDR3 DNA: TGCGCCAGCAGACCGGAGGCAGGGGGCGCTAGAAATGAGCAGTTCTTC. This codes for CASRPEAGGARNEQFF.

Concerning this clone itself: The junction departs from germline at one end; a sequencing error may be responsible. The chain joins TRBV7-3 to TRBJ2-7, with 11 bases lining up with TRBD2. Germline V gene sequence: CDR1 SGHTA, CDR2 FQGTGA. The CDR3 length is 14 residues. CDR3 DNA sequence: TGTGCCAGCAGCCTAACTAGCGGGAGCTACGAGCAGTACTTC. Translated, it gives CASSLTSGSYEQYF. Supplemented by reference TRBV7-3 and TRBJ2-7, the full variable domain reads GAGVSQTPSNKVTEKGKYVELRCDPISGHTALYWYRQSLGQGPEFLIYFQGTGAADDSGLPNDRFFAVRPEGSVSTLKIQRTERGDSAVYLCASSLTSGSYEQYFGPGTRLTVT.

As concerns this clone: At one end, the junction sequence differs from germline, possibly due to a read error. This chain connects TRBV20-1 to TRBJ2-3; 10 bases match TRBD1. Looked up from germline, CDR1 is DFQATT and CDR2 is SNEGSKA (reference sequence). CDR3 size: 11 residues. CDR3 region: CSARTPDRGVF. In DNA, the CDR3 is TGCAGTGCTAGGACGCCGGACAGGGGGGTATTT.

Here the CDR3 DNA reads TGTGCCAGCAGTTACTTATCAGGGGCAGGGGAGAACGGCTACACCTTC. Translation gives CASSYLSGAGENGYTF. The chain employs TRBV6-5 and TRBJ1-2; TRBD1 might be the D (6 bases). CDR3 size: 16 residues. V shed 1 base and J shed 8 bases, with 20 bases lying between them. Germline CDR1 is MNHEY and CDR2 is SVGAGI.

The rearrangement joins TRBV6-6 to TRBJ1-6; 11 bases are a match to TRBD1. The V segment lost 5 bases and the J segment 13 bases; nucleotides outside the gene matches: 10. Germline-derived CDR1 and CDR2 are MNHNY and SVGAGI (reference sequence). This CDR3 spans 15 amino acids. The DNA for the CDR3 is TGTGCCAGCAGTCCAAGGACAGGGGGCGCAACGCCCCTCCACTTT. It translates to CASSPRTGGATPLHF.

The chain employs TRBV6-1 and TRBJ1-3; no firm D call. V was cut by 2 bases and J by 0 bases, with 8 bases left in between. This CDR3 region has 15 residues. In germline, CDR1 is MNHNS, CDR2 SASEGT. The CDR3 loop reads CASSEPLPSGNTIYF. DNA of the CDR3: TGTGCCAGCAGTGAACCTCTCCCCTCTGGAAACACCATATATTTT.